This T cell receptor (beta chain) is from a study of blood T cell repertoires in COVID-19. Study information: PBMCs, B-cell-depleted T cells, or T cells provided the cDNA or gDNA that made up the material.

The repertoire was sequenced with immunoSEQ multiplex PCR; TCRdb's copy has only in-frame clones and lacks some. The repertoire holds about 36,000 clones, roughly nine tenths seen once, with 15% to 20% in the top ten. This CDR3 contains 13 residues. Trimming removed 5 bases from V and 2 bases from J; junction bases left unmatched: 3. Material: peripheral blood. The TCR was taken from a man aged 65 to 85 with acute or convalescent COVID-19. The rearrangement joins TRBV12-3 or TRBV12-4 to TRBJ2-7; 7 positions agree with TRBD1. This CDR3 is CASSLTGTYEQYF. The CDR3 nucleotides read TGTGCCAGCAGTCTGACAGGGACCTACGAGCAGTACTTC.